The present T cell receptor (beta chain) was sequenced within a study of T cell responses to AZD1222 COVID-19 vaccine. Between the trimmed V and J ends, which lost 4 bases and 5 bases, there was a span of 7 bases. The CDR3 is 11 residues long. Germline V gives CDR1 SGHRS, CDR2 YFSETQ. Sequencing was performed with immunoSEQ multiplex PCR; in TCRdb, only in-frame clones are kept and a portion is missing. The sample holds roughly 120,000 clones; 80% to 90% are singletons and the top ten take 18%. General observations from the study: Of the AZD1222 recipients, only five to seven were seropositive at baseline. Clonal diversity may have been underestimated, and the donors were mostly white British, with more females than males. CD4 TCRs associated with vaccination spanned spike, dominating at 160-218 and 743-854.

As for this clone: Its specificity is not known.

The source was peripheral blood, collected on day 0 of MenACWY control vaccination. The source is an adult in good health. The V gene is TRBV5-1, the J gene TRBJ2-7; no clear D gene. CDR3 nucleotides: TGCGCCAGCAGCGTGGCGAACGAGCAGTACTTC. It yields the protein CASSVANEQYF.